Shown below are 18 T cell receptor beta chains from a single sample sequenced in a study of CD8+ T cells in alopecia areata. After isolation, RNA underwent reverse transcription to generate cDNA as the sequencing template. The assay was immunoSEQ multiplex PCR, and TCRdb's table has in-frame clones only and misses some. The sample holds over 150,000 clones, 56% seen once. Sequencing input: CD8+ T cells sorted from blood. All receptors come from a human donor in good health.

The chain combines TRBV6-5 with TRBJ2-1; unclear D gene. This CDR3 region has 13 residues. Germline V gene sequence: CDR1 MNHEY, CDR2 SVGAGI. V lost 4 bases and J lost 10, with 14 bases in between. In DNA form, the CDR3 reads TGTGCCAGCAGTTTCACTTCCCGGAACGAGCAGTTCTTC. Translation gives CASSFTSRNEQFF.

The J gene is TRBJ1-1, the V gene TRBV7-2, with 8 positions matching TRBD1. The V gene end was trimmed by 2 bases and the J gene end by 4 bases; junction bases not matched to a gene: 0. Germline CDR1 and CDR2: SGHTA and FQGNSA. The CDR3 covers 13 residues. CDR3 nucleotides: TGTGCCAGCAGCTTAACAGGGGGCACTGAAGCTTTCTTT. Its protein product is CASSLTGGTEAFF.

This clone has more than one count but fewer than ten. The CDR3 reads CATSSSLIGVGSPLHF. In DNA form, the CDR3 reads TGTGCCACCAGCAGTTCCCTAATCGGGGTTGGCTCACCCCTCCACTTT. The chain carries TRBV15 and TRBJ1-6; no reliable D call. CDR1 is LNHNV and CDR2 is YYDKDF in the germline V gene (reference sequence). Trimming removed 3 bases at V and 10 bases at J, with 19 bases between. The CDR3 is 16 residues long. Complete variable domain (other parts from reference TRBV15 and TRBJ1-6): DAMVIQNPRYQVTQFGKPVTLSCSQTLNHNVMYWYQQKSSQAPKLLFHYYDKDFNNEADTPDNFQSRRPNTSFCFLDIRSPGLGDTAMYLCATSSSLIGVGSPLHFGNGTRLTVT.

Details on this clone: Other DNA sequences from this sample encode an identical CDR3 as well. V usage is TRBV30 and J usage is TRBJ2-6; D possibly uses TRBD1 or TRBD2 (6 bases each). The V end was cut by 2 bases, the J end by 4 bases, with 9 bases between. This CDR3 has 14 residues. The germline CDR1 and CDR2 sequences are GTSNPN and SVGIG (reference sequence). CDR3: CAWSSGAGANVLTF. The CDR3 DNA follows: TGTGCCTGGAGTTCGGGGGCAGGGGCCAACGTCCTGACTTTC.

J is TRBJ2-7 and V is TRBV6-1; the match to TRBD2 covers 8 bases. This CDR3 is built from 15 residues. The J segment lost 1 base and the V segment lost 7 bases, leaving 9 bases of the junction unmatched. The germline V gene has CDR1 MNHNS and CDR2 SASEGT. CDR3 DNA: TGTGCCAGCACCGAGCCCCCTAGCGGGTCCTACGAGCAGTACTTC. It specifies CASTEPPSGSYEQYF.

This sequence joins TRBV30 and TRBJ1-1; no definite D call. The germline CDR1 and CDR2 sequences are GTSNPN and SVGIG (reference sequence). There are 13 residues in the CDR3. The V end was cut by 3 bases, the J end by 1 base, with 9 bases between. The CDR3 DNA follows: TGTGCCTGGAGGTACAGACCGAACACTGAAGCTTTCTTT. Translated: CAWRYRPNTEAFF.

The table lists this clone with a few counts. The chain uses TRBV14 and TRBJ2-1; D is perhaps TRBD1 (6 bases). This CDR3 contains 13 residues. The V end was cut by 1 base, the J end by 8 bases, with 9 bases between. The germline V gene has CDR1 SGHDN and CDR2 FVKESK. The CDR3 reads CASSQVQGYEQFF. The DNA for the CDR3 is TGTGCCAGCAGCCAAGTACAGGGCTATGAGCAGTTCTTC.

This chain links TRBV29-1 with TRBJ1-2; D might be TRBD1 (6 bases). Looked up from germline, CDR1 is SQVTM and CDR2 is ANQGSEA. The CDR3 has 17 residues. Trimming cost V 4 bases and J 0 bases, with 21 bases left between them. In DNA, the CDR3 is TGCAGCGTTGGTCCTACAGGGTCCGGGGAAACTAACTATGGCTACACCTTC. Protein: CSVGPTGSGETNYGYTF.

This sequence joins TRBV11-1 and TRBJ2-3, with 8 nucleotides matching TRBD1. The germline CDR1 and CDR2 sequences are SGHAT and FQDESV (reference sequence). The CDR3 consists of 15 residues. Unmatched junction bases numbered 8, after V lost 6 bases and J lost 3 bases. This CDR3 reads CASRHRTGTTDTQYF. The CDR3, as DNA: TGTGCCAGCAGACACAGGACAGGGACGACAGATACGCAGTATTTT.

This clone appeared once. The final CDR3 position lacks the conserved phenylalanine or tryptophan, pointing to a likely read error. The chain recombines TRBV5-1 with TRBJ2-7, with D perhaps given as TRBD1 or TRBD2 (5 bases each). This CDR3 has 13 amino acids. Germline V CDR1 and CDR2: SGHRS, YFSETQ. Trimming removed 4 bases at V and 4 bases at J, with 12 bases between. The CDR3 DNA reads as TGCGCCAGCAGCGAGGGGACCCGTTACGAGCAGTACTCC. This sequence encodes CASSEGTRYEQYS.

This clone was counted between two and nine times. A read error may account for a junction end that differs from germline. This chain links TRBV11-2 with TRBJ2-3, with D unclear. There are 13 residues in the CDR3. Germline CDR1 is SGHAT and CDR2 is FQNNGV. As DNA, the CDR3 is TGTGCCAGCAGCATAGATCTCCCGGATACGCAGTATTTT. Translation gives CASSIDLPDTQYF.

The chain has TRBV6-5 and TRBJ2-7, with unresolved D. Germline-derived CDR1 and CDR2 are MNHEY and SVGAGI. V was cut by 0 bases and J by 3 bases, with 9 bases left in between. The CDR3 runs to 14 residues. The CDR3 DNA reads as TGTGCCAGCAGTTACTCGTGGCAGTACTACGAGCAGTACTTC. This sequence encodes CASSYSWQYYEQYF.

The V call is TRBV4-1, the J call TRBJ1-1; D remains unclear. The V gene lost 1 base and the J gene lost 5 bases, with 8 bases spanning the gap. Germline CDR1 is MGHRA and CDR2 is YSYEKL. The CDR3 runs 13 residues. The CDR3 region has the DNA TGCGCCAGCAGCCAAGTCTCAATGACTGAAGCTTTCTTT. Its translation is CASSQVSMTEAFF.

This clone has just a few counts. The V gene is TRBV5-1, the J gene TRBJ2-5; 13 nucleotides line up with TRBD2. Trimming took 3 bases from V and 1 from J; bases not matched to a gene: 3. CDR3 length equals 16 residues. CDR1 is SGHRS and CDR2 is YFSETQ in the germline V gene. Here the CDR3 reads CASSSRLAGGQETQYF. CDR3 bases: TGCGCCAGCAGCTCCCGACTAGCGGGGGGCCAAGAGACCCAGTACTTC.

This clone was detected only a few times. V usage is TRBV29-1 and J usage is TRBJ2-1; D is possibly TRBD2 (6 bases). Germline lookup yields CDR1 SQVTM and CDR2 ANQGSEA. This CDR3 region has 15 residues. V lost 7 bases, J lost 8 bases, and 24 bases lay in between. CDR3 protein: CSALGAYLGGDEQFF. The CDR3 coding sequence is TGCAGCGCTCTAGGGGCGTATTTGGGGGGAGATGAGCAGTTCTTC.

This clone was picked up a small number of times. DNA of the CDR3: TGTGCCAGTAGCCCCGGGATATCGGCTAGCGGGGGCCATCAAGAGACCCAGTACTTC. Protein: CASSPGISASGGHQETQYF. This chain connects TRBV19 to TRBJ2-5; 10 bases line up with TRBD2. J lost 2 bases, V lost 6 bases, and 18 bases had no gene match. The germline V gene encodes CDR1 LNHDA and CDR2 SQIVND (reference sequence). The CDR3 spans 19 residues.

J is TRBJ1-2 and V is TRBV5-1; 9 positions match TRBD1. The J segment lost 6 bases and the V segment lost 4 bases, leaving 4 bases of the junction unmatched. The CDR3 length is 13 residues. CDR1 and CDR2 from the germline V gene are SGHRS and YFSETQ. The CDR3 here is CASSMDRGDGYTF. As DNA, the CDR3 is TGCGCCAGCAGCATGGACAGGGGTGATGGCTACACCTTC.

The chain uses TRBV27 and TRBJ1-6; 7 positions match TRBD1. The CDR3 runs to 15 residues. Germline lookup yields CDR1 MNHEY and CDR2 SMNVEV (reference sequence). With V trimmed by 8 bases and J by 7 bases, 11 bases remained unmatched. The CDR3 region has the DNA TGTGCCAGCCTAAAAGCGGGACAGCTGAATTCACCCCTCCACTTT. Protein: CASLKAGQLNSPLHF.